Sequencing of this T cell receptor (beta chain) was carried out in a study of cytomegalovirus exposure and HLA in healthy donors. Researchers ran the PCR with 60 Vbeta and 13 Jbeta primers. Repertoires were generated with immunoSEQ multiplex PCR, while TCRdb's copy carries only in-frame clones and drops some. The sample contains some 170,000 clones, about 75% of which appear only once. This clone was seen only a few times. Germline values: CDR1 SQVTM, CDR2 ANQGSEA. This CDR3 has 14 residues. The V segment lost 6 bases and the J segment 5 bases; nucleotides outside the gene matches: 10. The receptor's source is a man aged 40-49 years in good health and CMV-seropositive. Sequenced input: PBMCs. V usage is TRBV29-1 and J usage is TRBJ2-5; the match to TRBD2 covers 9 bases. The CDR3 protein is CSVEGREGRETQYF. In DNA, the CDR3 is TGCAGCGTCGAGGGGCGGGAGGGCCGGGAGACCCAGTACTTC.